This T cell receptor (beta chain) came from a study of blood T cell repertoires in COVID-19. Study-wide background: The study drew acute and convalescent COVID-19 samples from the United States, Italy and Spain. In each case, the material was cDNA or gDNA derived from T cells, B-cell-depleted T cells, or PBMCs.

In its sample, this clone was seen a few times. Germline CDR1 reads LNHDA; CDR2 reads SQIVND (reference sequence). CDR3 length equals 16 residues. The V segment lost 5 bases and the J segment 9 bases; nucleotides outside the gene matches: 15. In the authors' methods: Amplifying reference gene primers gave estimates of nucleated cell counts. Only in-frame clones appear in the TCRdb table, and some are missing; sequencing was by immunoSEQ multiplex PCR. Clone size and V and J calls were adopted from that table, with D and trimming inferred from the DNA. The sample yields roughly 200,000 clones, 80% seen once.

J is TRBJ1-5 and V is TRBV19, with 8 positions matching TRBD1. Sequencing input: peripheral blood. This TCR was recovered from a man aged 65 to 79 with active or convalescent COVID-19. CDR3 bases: TGTGCCAGTAGTCCAACGGTCGACAGGGGAGGGAGGCCCCAGCATTTT. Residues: CASSPTVDRGGRPQHF.